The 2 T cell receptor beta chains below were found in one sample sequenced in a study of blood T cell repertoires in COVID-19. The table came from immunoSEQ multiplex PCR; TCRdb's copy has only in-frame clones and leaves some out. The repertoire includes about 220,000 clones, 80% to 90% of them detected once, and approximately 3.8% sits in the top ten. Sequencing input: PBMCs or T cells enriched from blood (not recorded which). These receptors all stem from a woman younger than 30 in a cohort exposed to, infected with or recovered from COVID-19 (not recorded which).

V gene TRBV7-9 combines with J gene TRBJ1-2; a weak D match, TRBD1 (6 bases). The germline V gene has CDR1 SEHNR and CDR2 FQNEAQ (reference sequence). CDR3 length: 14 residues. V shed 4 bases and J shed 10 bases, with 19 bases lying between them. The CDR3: CASSWTSGEAPYTF. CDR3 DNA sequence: TGTGCCAGCAGCTGGACTTCAGGGGAAGCCCCCTACACCTTC.

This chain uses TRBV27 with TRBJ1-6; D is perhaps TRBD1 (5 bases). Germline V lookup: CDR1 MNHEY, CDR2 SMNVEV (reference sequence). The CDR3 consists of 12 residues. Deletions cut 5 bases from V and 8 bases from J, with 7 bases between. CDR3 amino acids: CASSQQDSPLHF. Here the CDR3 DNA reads TGTGCCAGCAGTCAACAGGATTCACCCCTCCACTTT.